This TCR beta chain was sequenced during a study of blood T cell repertoires in COVID-19. TCRdb keeps only in-frame clones here, not all; method: immunoSEQ multiplex PCR. Of roughly 140,000 clones in the sample, roughly four fifths were seen once. V gave up 5 bases and J gave up 9 bases; unmatched junction bases: 15. Germline CDR1 MNHEY, CDR2 SVGAGI. The CDR3 sequence is 15 residues long. This receptor was identified in an elderly woman in a cohort sampled during active or convalescent COVID-19. Input material: peripheral blood. The V gene is TRBV6-5, the J gene TRBJ1-1; 7 nucleotides line up with TRBD1. CDR3 protein: CASSPLDRRGSQAFF. CDR3 in DNA: TGTGCCAGCAGTCCCTTGGACAGGAGAGGGTCTCAAGCTTTCTTT.